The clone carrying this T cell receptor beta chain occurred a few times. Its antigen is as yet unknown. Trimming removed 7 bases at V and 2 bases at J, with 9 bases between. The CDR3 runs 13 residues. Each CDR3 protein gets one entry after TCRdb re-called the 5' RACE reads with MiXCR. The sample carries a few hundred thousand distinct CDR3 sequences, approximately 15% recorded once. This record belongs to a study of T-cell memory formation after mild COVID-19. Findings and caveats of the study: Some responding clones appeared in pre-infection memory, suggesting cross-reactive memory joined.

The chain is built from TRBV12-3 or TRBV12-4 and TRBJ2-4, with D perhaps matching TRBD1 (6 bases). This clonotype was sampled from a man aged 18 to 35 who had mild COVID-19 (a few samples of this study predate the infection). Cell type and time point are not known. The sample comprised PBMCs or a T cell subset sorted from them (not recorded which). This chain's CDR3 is CASTGAPKNIQYF. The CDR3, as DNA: TGTGCCAGCACAGGGGCGCCCAAAAACATTCAGTACTTC.